One sample yielded the 30 T cell receptor beta chains listed below, sequenced in a study of blood T cell repertoires in COVID-19. Using immunoSEQ multiplex PCR, the repertoire was profiled, and TCRdb retains in-frame clones only, with some absent. This sample has some 200,000 clones, with 80% to 85% found just once. Sequencing was done on a sample of peripheral blood. These receptors came from a woman in her 40s with acute or convalescent COVID-19.

V is TRBV27 and J is TRBJ2-7; 7 bases line up with TRBD2. J gave up 7 bases and V 5 bases, and 29 bases lay outside the gene matches. Looked up from germline, CDR1 is MNHEY and CDR2 is SMNVEV (reference sequence). The CDR3 loop spans 20 amino acids. CDR3 nucleotides: TGTGCCAGCAGTCCCAAGACGTTGGACGGTCAACTAGCGTCCCGCGGAGAGCAGTACTTC. Translating gives CASSPKTLDGQLASRGEQYF.

V is TRBV14 and J is TRBJ2-2, with D hard to call. This CDR3 is built from 14 residues. Trimming pared 6 bases from V and 0 bases from J, leaving 8 bases between. Germline V gene data show CDR1 as SGHDN and CDR2 as FVKESK. CDR3 in DNA: TGTGCCAGCAGTCAATATGCGAACACCGGGGAGCTGTTTTTT. Translation: CASSQYANTGELFF. The full variable domain, completed using reference TRBV14 and TRBJ2-2, is EAGVTQFPSHSVIEKGQTVTLRCDPISGHDNLYWYRRVMGKEIKFLLHFVKESKQDESGMPNNRFLAERTGGTYSTLKVQPAELEDSGVYFCASSQYANTGELFFGEGSRLTVL.

J is TRBJ1-5 and V is TRBV19, with D maybe TRBD1 (5 bases). The CDR3 is made up of 14 amino acids. V was pared by 6 bases and J by 3 bases, with 12 bases between. Germline V gives CDR1 LNHDA, CDR2 SQIVND (reference sequence). The CDR3 reads CASSSGSNNQPQHF. The CDR3 nucleotides read TGTGCCAGTAGCTCAGGGTCAAACAATCAGCCCCAGCATTTT.

CDR3 protein: CASSPGQKKNIQYF. CDR3 DNA: TGTGCCAGCAGCCCGGGACAGAAAAAAAACATTCAGTACTTC. The rearrangement uses TRBV7-4 and TRBJ2-4; 7 positions agree with TRBD1. The trim removed 5 bases at V and 4 bases at J, leaving 5 bases unmatched. This CDR3 comprises 14 residues. The V gene's germline CDR1 is SGHVT and CDR2 SQSDAQ.

The chain combines TRBV28 with TRBJ1-2; TRBD1 might be the D (5 bases). Per germline, CDR1 MDHEN and CDR2 SYDVKM. The CDR3 contains 16 residues. The ends were cut back, 5 bases at V and 5 bases at J, with 21 bases in the middle. The CDR3 sequence is CASSLPGGSQGYGYTF. For the CDR3, the DNA is TGTGCCAGCAGTCTCCCGGGGGGGTCCCAAGGGTATGGCTACACCTTC.

The rearrangement joins TRBV7-3 to TRBJ2-1; weak D call: TRBD2 (5 bases). The CDR3 length is 14 residues. The V and J ends lost 2 bases and 2 bases respectively, with 7 bases between them. The germline CDR1 and CDR2 sequences are SGHTA and FQGTGA. CDR3 sequence: CASSLAGPYNEQFF. CDR3 nucleotides: TGTGCCAGCAGCTTAGCGGGTCCCTACAATGAGCAGTTCTTC.

The chain has TRBV27 and TRBJ2-1; no firm D call. The V end lost 8 bases, the J end lost 9 bases, and 17 bases lay between the germline ends. From germline, CDR1 is MNHEY and CDR2 SMNVEV (reference sequence). The CDR3 covers 13 residues. DNA for the CDR3: TGTGCCAGCCGTAATTCGGGTGGCGGTGAGCAGTTCTTC. It yields the protein CASRNSGGGEQFF.

The genes are TRBV5-4 and TRBJ1-2; tentative D call: TRBD1 (6 bases). CDR3 size: 15 residues. The germline gives CDR1 SGHNT, CDR2 YYREEE (reference sequence). V lost 3 bases and J lost 2, with 14 bases in between. The CDR3 is CASSSGTRSNYGYTF. CDR3 in DNA: TGTGCCAGCAGCTCCGGGACACGATCCAACTATGGCTACACCTTC.

The chain couples TRBV19 to TRBJ2-4, with 11 bases identical to TRBD1. CDR3 length: 15 residues. Germline CDR1 and CDR2: LNHDA and SQIVND (reference sequence). With V trimmed by 6 bases and J by 6 bases, 7 bases remained unmatched. CDR3 nucleotides: TGTGCCAGTAGCTCTCCCGGGACAGGGGGAAACATTCAGTACTTC. It specifies CASSSPGTGGNIQYF.

The CDR3 loop is CASSPGGQDSPLHF. The CDR3, as DNA: TGTGCCAGCTCACCGGGAGGGCAGGATTCACCCCTCCACTTT. The rearrangement uses TRBV18 and TRBJ1-6; no reliable D call. Germline CDR1 is KGHSH and CDR2 is LQKENI. This CDR3 contains 14 residues. V lost 3 bases to trimming and J lost 8 bases, with 11 bases between them. The full variable domain, with the rest looked up from reference TRBV18 and TRBJ1-6, is NAGVMQNPRHLVRRRGQEARLRCSPMKGHSHVYWYRQLPEEGLKFMVYLQKENIIDESGMPKERFSAEFPKEGPSILRIQQVVRGDSAAYFCASSPGGQDSPLHFGNGTRLTVT.

The rearrangement uses TRBV5-5 and TRBJ2-3, with 11 bases fitting TRBD1. The CDR3 consists of 16 residues. The V gene end was trimmed by 4 bases and the J gene end by 4 bases; junction bases not matched to a gene: 8. Per the germline V gene, CDR1 is SGHKS and CDR2 is YYEKEE (reference sequence). The CDR3 loop reads CASSSDGTGGSDTQYF. The CDR3 coding sequence is TGTGCCAGCAGCAGCGACGGGACAGGGGGTTCAGATACGCAGTATTTT.

This chain connects TRBV9 to TRBJ2-1; TRBD2 matches at 10 bases. This CDR3 comprises 16 residues. J gave up 11 bases and V 4 bases, and 15 bases lay outside the gene matches. Germline CDR1 reads SGDLS; CDR2 reads YYNGEE. The CDR3 region has the DNA TGTGCCAGCAGCTCCCCGGGGAGCGGGAGGGTTTCACAGCAGTTCTTC. This codes for CASSSPGSGRVSQQFF.

The chain combines TRBV6-6 with TRBJ1-6, with D hard to call. This CDR3 is 15 amino acids long. Per germline, CDR1 MNHNY and CDR2 SVGAGI (reference sequence). V was clipped by 6 bases and J by 9 bases, with 18 bases between them. The CDR3 loop reads CASSEVVVVSSPLHF. The CDR3 DNA sequence: TGTGCCAGCAGCGAGGTCGTCGTGGTCAGTTCACCCCTCCACTTT.

The rearrangement links TRBV15 to TRBJ1-3; no definite D call. With 0 bases removed from V and 9 bases from J, the gap between germline ends came to 15 bases. This CDR3 spans 15 amino acids. The germline gives CDR1 LNHNV, CDR2 YYDKDF (reference sequence). CDR3 protein: CATSRDPLQSGTIYF. The CDR3 DNA follows: TGTGCCACCAGCAGAGACCCCCTCCAGTCGGGCACCATATATTTT. The full variable domain, its missing parts supplied by reference TRBV15 and TRBJ1-3, is DAMVIQNPRYQVTQFGKPVTLSCSQTLNHNVMYWYQQKSSQAPKLLFHYYDKDFNNEADTPDNFQSRRPNTSFCFLDIRSPGLGDTAMYLCATSRDPLQSGTIYFGEGSWLTVV.

The sample holds a few counts of this clone. It is likely a read error, because the conserved phenylalanine at the end of the CDR3 is missing. The limits of the CDR3 on the DNA are not certain, so only TCRdb's listed CDR3 is given. The CDR3 sequence: CSAMGLSN. The chain recombines TRBV20-1 with TRBJ1-2; TRBD1 is taken as the D call from the table, unchecked against the DNA. Germline lookup yields CDR1 DFQATT and CDR2 SNEGSKA (reference sequence). The CDR3 spans 8 amino acids, including both terminal residues.

The V call is TRBV28, the J call TRBJ2-7, with unresolved D. Trimming removed 8 bases at V and 3 bases at J, with 11 bases between. Germline values: CDR1 MDHEN, CDR2 SYDVKM. CDR3 size: 12 residues. For the CDR3, the DNA is TGTGCCAGCGCCCCGCACGGCTACGAGCAGTACTTC. Protein sequence: CASAPHGYEQYF.

The gene calls are TRBV5-4 and TRBJ1-4; 8 nucleotides line up with TRBD1. With 1 base clipped from V and 8 bases from J, the junction kept 7 bases outside the gene matches. The CDR3 is 15 residues long. The germline V gene has CDR1 SGHNT and CDR2 YYREEE (reference sequence). DNA of the CDR3: TGTGCCAGCAGCTTGTTCGGGACAGGTCGAGAAAAACTGTTTTTT. It translates to CASSLFGTGREKLFF.

CDR3 DNA sequence: TGCGCCAGCAGCCCGACAGCGGGACACAATCAGCCCCAGCATTTT. The encoded protein is CASSPTAGHNQPQHF. V and J are TRBV5-1 and TRBJ1-5; the D gene is possibly TRBD1 (6 bases). There are 15 residues in the CDR3. The germline V and J ends were trimmed by 4 bases and 3 bases, with 14 bases remaining between them. Germline V gene lookup returns CDR1 SGHRS and CDR2 YFSETQ.

This clone was seen just once. The gene calls are TRBV18 and TRBJ1-3, with 8 bases matching TRBD1. This CDR3 spans 15 amino acids. V shed 4 bases and J 3 bases; nucleotides not matched to a gene: 5. From germline, CDR1 is KGHSH and CDR2 LQKENI. The CDR3 bases are TGTGCCAGCTCACTCCAACAGGGGGGTGGAAACACCATATATTTT. Protein: CASSLQQGGGNTIYF.

This rearrangement joins TRBV23-1 to TRBJ2-4, with TRBD1 matching 7 bases. TRBV23-1 carries the ORF label, with uncertain function. The junction had 8 bases not matched to a gene; V was cut back by 7 bases and J by 2 bases. This CDR3 spans 15 amino acids. CDR3 in amino acids: CASNAGDSTKNIQYF. The CDR3 DNA is TGCGCCAGCAACGCTGGGGACAGCACCAAAAACATTCAGTACTTC.

The V call is TRBV28, the J call TRBJ1-2, with 7 bases fitting TRBD1. There are 12 residues in the CDR3. CDR1 MDHEN and CDR2 SYDVKM come from the germline V gene. V was clipped by 8 bases and J by 7 bases; unmatched bases: 7. CDR3: CASLTQGTGYTF. Here the CDR3 DNA reads TGTGCCAGCTTAACACAGGGGACTGGCTACACCTTC.

This rearrangement joins TRBV7-8 to TRBJ1-6; D ambiguous. The CDR3 consists of 15 residues. In germline, CDR1 is SGHVS, CDR2 FQNEAQ. Trimming left V 5 bases short and J 3 bases short, with 11 bases between. The CDR3 nucleotides read TGTGCCAGCAGCCCCCCGGGAAACTATAATTCACCCCTCCACTTT. Encoded protein: CASSPPGNYNSPLHF.

This sequence joins TRBV11-2 and TRBJ2-7, with 7 bases matching TRBD1. Germline assignment: CDR1 SGHAT and CDR2 FQNNGV. Losses at the gene ends were 2 bases for V and 6 bases for J; bases not matched to a gene: 16. This CDR3 spans 17 amino acids. The CDR3 is CASSLRRTDRDPGEQYF. CDR3 nucleotides: TGTGCCAGCAGCTTACGAAGAACAGACAGGGACCCTGGCGAGCAGTACTTC.

The chain recombines TRBV12-3 or TRBV12-4 with TRBJ1-4, with 7 positions matching TRBD1. V was clipped by 7 bases and J by 5 bases; unmatched bases: 4. The CDR3 has 13 amino acids. The CDR3 coding sequence is TGTGCCAGCACCCGGGACAGAAATGAAAAACTGTTTTTT. Protein product: CASTRDRNEKLFF.

The chain couples TRBV14 to TRBJ2-3; D not resolved. The germline V gene encodes CDR1 SGHDN and CDR2 FVKESK. V gave up 4 bases and J gave up 0 bases, with 5 bases separating them. The CDR3 is made up of 13 amino acids. CDR3 nucleotides: TGTGCCAGCAGCCGTGAGAGCACAGATACGCAGTATTTT. It codes for CASSRESTDTQYF. Together with reference TRBV14 and TRBJ2-3, the CDR3 gives the full variable domain: EAGVTQFPSHSVIEKGQTVTLRCDPISGHDNLYWYRRVMGKEIKFLLHFVKESKQDESGMPNNRFLAERTGGTYSTLKVQPAELEDSGVYFCASSRESTDTQYFGPGTRLTVL.

CDR3 loop: CASSLGGTGGINEQFF. CDR3 in DNA: TGTGCCAGCAGTTTGGGGGGGACAGGGGGAATCAATGAGCAGTTCTTC. The chain has TRBV28 and TRBJ2-1; 11 bases agree with TRBD1. The V gene end was trimmed by 3 bases and the J gene end by 6 bases; junction bases not matched to a gene: 7. Germline V gives CDR1 MDHEN, CDR2 SYDVKM. This CDR3 comprises 16 residues.

The chain links TRBV28 to TRBJ2-3; TRBD2 matches at 9 bases. This CDR3 spans 16 amino acids. Germline-derived CDR1 and CDR2 are MDHEN and SYDVKM. The J segment lost 2 bases and the V segment lost 3 bases, leaving 6 bases of the junction unmatched. This CDR3 reads CASSFPPSGTTDTQYF. Here the CDR3 DNA reads TGTGCCAGCAGTTTCCCCCCTAGCGGGACCACAGATACGCAGTATTTT. The full variable domain, its missing parts supplied by reference TRBV28 and TRBJ2-3, is DVKVTQSSRYLVKRTGEKVFLECVQDMDHENMFWYRQDPGLGLRLIYFSYDVKMKEKGDIPEGYSVSREKKERFSLILESASTNQTSMYLCASSFPPSGTTDTQYFGPGTRLTVL.

In the case of this clone: The same CDR3 is also encoded by other DNA sequences in this sample. V and J are TRBV24-1 and TRBJ2-7; D unclear. The length of the CDR3 is 12 residues. V was pared by 5 bases and J by 1 base, with 5 bases between. Looked up from germline, CDR1 is KGHDR and CDR2 is SFDVKD. The CDR3 bases are TGTGCCACCAGTGGAGGTTCCTACGAGCAGTACTTC. It translates to CATSGGSYEQYF.

This clone was counted between two and nine times. The gene calls are TRBV7-2 and TRBJ2-1, with 8 bases aligning to TRBD2. The germline V gene encodes CDR1 SGHTA and CDR2 FQGNSA. V lost 3 bases to trimming and J lost 8 bases; unmatched junction nucleotides: 3. This CDR3 contains 13 residues. CDR3 protein: CASSFGGADEQFF. CDR3 DNA sequence: TGTGCCAGCAGCTTCGGGGGGGCGGATGAGCAGTTCTTC. Full variable domain (rest looked up from reference TRBV7-2 and TRBJ2-1): GAGVSQSPSNKVTEKGKDVELRCDPISGHTALYWYRQSLGQGLEFLIYFQGNSAPDKSGLPSDRFSAERTGGSVSTLTIQRTQQEDSAVYLCASSFGGADEQFFGPGTRLTVL.

The chain has TRBV5-6 and TRBJ2-2, with 7 positions matching TRBD2. The CDR3 spans 16 residues. CDR1 SGHDT and CDR2 YYEEEE come from the germline V gene. Trimming took 2 bases from V and 3 from J; bases not matched to a gene: 7. DNA of the CDR3: TGTGCCAGCAGCTTTAGCGGGTTGTGGTACACCGGGGAGCTGTTTTTT. The encoded protein is CASSFSGLWYTGELFF.